This TCR beta chain was sequenced for a study of cytomegalovirus exposure and HLA in healthy donors. Germline lookup yields CDR1 SGHDT and CDR2 YYEEEE. CDR3 length equals 14 residues. V lost 0 bases to trimming and J lost 6 bases, with 12 bases between them. The PCR was carried out with 60 Vbeta primers and 13 Jbeta primers. The table came from immunoSEQ multiplex PCR; TCRdb's copy has only in-frame clones and leaves some out. The sample has 200,000 to 250,000 clones, roughly 88% seen once. Sequenced input: PBMCs. The rearrangement links TRBV5-6 to TRBJ1-2; TRBD1 might be the D (6 bases). The clonotype comes from a boy between 2 and 15 years old in good health and CMV-seronegative. DNA for the CDR3: TGTGCCAGCAGCTTGGAGTGGCAGGGGCATGGCTACACCTTC. This codes for CASSLEWQGHGYTF. The whole variable domain, remainder taken from reference TRBV5-6 and TRBJ1-2, is DAGVTQSPTHLIKTRGQQVTLRCSPKSGHDTVSWYQQALGQGPQFIFQYYEEEERQRGNFPDRFSGHQFPNYSSELNVNALLLGDSALYLCASSLEWQGHGYTFGSGTRLTVV.